This T cell receptor (beta chain) came from a study of T cell changes during pregnancy in multiple sclerosis. TCRdb's copy holds only in-frame clones and misses some; the assay was immunoSEQ multiplex PCR. The table has more than 45,000 clones, around 90% seen once. V was clipped by 0 bases and J by 8 bases, with 19 bases between them. Germline V gene lookup returns CDR1 MGHRA and CDR2 YSYEKL. The CDR3 has 16 residues. Here the sequenced sample was CD4+ T cells from peripheral blood mononuclear cells, taken in the second trimester of pregnancy. V is TRBV4-1 and J is TRBJ1-2; a possible D gene is TRBD1 (6 bases). This TCR came from a female donor with multiple sclerosis, enrolled in a pregnancy study. The CDR3 sequence is CASSQEGAGAIGGYTF. The CDR3 DNA reads as TGCGCCAGCAGCCAAGAGGGGGCAGGGGCCATAGGAGGCTACACCTTC.